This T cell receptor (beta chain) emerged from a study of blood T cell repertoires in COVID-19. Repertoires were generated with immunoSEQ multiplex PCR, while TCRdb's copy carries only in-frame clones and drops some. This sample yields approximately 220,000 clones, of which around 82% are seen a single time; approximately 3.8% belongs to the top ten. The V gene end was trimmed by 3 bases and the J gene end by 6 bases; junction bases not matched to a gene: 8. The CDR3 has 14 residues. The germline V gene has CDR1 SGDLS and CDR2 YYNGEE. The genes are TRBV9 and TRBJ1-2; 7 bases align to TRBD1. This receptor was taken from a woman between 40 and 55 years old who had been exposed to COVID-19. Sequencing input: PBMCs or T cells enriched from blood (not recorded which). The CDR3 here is CASSGAQGRNGYTF. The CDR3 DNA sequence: TGTGCCAGCAGCGGGGCACAGGGGAGGAATGGCTACACCTTC. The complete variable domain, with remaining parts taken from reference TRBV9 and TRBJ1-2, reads DSGVTQTPKHLITATGQRVTLRCSPRSGDLSVYWYQQSLDQGLQFLIQYYNGEERAKGNILERFSAQQFPDLHSELNLSSLELGDSALYFCASSGAQGRNGYTFGSGTRLTVV.